A single sample is the source of the 10 T cell receptor beta chains below, sequenced in a study of blood T cell repertoires in COVID-19. This table comes from immunoSEQ multiplex PCR, and its TCRdb copy is limited to in-frame clones, with some not included. The sample consists of about 130,000 clones, 75% to 85% of them appearing once. Sequencing input: peripheral blood. The receptors stem from a man older than 75 with acute or convalescent COVID-19.

The rearrangement links TRBV29-1 to TRBJ2-2, with 15 positions matching TRBD2. The CDR3 runs 16 residues. CDR1 is SQVTM and CDR2 is ANQGSEA in the germline V gene. V shed 6 bases and J 3 bases; nucleotides not matched to a gene: 5. CDR3 DNA: TGCAGCGTGGCGGGACTAGCGGGGGGACACACCGGGGAGCTGTTTTTT. This gives the protein CSVAGLAGGHTGELFF.

The J gene is TRBJ2-4, the V gene TRBV5-4; 7 bases fit TRBD1. This CDR3 spans 14 amino acids. Germline V gives CDR1 SGHNT, CDR2 YYREEE (reference sequence). The J segment lost 7 bases and the V segment lost 2 bases, leaving 6 bases of the junction unmatched. CDR3 residues: CASSFKGAGNIQYF. The CDR3 coding sequence is TGTGCCAGCAGCTTCAAGGGGGCTGGTAACATTCAGTACTTC.

This clone was counted a few times. V is TRBV4-2 and J is TRBJ2-7; D is unresolved. Trimming removed 0 bases from V and 6 bases from J, with 9 bases in between. The CDR3 consists of 13 residues. The germline V gene has CDR1 LGHNA and CDR2 YNFKEQ. The DNA of the CDR3 is TGTGCCAGCAGCCAAGATCTTCTACCCGAGCAGTACTTC. Protein: CASSQDLLPEQYF.

This chain joins TRBV5-1 and TRBJ2-5; TRBD2 is a possible D gene (5 bases). The germline CDR1 and CDR2 sequences are SGHRS and YFSETQ. CDR3 length: 14 amino acids. Trimming removed 4 bases at V and 4 bases at J, with 14 bases between. The CDR3: CASSPNAGRETQYF. In nucleotides, the CDR3 is TGCGCCAGCAGCCCCAACGCGGGCCGAGAGACCCAGTACTTC. Full variable domain (missing parts from reference TRBV5-1 and TRBJ2-5): KAGVTQTPRYLIKTRGQQVTLSCSPISGHRSVSWYQQTPGQGLQFLFEYFSETQRNKGNFPGRFSGRQFSNSRSEMNVSTLELGDSALYLCASSPNAGRETQYFGPGTRLLVL.

The genes are TRBV6-5 and TRBJ1-6, with a possible D match to TRBD1 (6 bases). The CDR3 contains 15 residues. Germline assignment: CDR1 MNHEY and CDR2 SVGAGI. Trimming removed 6 bases at V and 0 bases at J, with 9 bases between. The CDR3 protein is CASRGRGSYNSPLHF. In DNA form, the CDR3 reads TGTGCCAGCAGAGGCAGGGGCTCCTATAATTCACCCCTCCACTTT.

V and J are TRBV30 and TRBJ1-6; D gene ambiguous. V lost 3 bases and J 5 bases, leaving 8 bases between the germline ends. In germline, CDR1 is GTSNPN, CDR2 SVGIG (reference sequence). This CDR3 is built from 13 residues. CDR3 sequence (DNA): TGTGCCTGGAGGCCCCACAATAATTCACCCCTCCACTTT. It yields the protein CAWRPHNNSPLHF.

The chain employs TRBV11-2 and TRBJ2-7, with D perhaps TRBD1 (6 bases). Trimming shortened V by 2 bases and J by 3 bases, and 20 bases separated the two germline ends. From germline, CDR1 is SGHAT and CDR2 FQNNGV. The CDR3 spans 17 residues. The CDR3: CASSLKRMKWDNYEQYF. In DNA form, the CDR3 reads TGTGCCAGCAGCTTAAAGCGAATGAAGTGGGACAACTACGAGCAGTACTTC.

There are a few counts of this clone. CDR3 DNA sequence: TGTGCCAGCAGCCAAGATAGACTAGCGGGGAGCTCCTACAATGAGCAGTTCTTC. As protein: CASSQDRLAGSSYNEQFF. The V and J genes are TRBV3-1 (or the pseudogene TRBV3-2) and TRBJ2-1; the match to TRBD2 covers 11 bases. The CDR3 extends over 18 amino acids. V lost 0 bases to trimming and J lost 0 bases; unmatched junction nucleotides: 4. CDR1 is LGHDT and CDR2 is YNNKEL in the germline V gene (reference sequence).

This sequence joins TRBV19 and TRBJ2-2; D may be TRBD1 (5 bases). The V gene lost 8 bases and the J gene lost 5 bases, with 15 bases spanning the gap. This CDR3 is 14 amino acids long. Germline V gives CDR1 LNHDA, CDR2 SQIVND (reference sequence). DNA for the CDR3: TGTGCCAGTCGGACAACCGGGTTGACCGGGGAGCTGTTTTTT. It codes for CASRTTGLTGELFF.

The chain links TRBV6-5 to TRBJ1-2; TRBD1 matches at 10 bases. V gave up 0 bases and J gave up 4 bases; unmatched junction bases: 2. CDR3 length: 15 residues. CDR1 and CDR2 (germline): MNHEY, SVGAGI. CDR3 protein: CASSYSGTGVYGYTF. In DNA, the CDR3 is TGTGCCAGCAGTTACTCCGGGACAGGGGTCTATGGCTACACCTTC.